Listed below are T cell receptor beta chains from one sample, sequenced in a study of blood T cell repertoires in COVID-19. Generated by immunoSEQ multiplex PCR, the TCRdb table keeps only in-frame clones and is missing some. The table includes a few hundred thousand clones, roughly 87% detected once. The sequencing input was PBMCs or T cells enriched from blood (not recorded which). These receptors were collected from a man aged 18 to 30 with acute COVID-19. Each CDR3 is given with its conserved first and last residue. Each record gives: D gene, V gene, clone size, J gene, CDR3 protein, CDR3 DNA. A D gene is named only where the DNA matches it firmly. Clone size is given for some rows only: seen once, a few or many times, or a class if the clone is expanded.

>TRBD2|TRBV6-5|-|TRBJ2-1
CASSYGGSGSYNEQFF
TGTGCCAGCAGTTATGGCGGGAGTGGCTCCTACAATGAGCAGTTCTTC
>-|TRBV6-5|-|TRBJ1-5
CASSYSRSSNQPQHF
TGTGCCAGCAGTTACTCACGGAGTAGCAATCAGCCCCAGCATTTT
>-|TRBV7-9|-|TRBJ1-4
CASRLAGREKLFF
TGTGCCAGCAGACTTGCTGGGCGTGAAAAACTGTTTTTT
>-|TRBV10-3|few|TRBJ2-1
CAISDGTEDEQFF
TGTGCCATCAGTGACGGGACTGAAGATGAGCAGTTCTTC
>TRBD2|TRBV27|few|TRBJ2-1
CASGISGFYNEQFF
TGTGCCAGTGGGATTAGCGGGTTTTACAATGAGCAGTTCTTC
>-|TRBV28|once|TRBJ1-4
CASTIATNEKLFF
TGTGCCAGCACCATTGCAACTAATGAAAAACTGTTTTTT
>TRBD1|TRBV2|once|TRBJ2-7
CASSTGASYEQYF
TGTGCCAGCAGCACAGGGGCCTCCTACGAGCAGTACTTC
>TRBD1|TRBV30|-|TRBJ1-2
CAWSVSGGDGYTF
TGTGCCTGGAGTGTATCAGGGGGCGACGGCTACACCTTC
>-|TRBV18|-|TRBJ1-4
CASSPSPVRGGEKLFF
TGTGCCAGCTCACCATCTCCCGTCAGGGGAGGGGAAAAACTGTTTTTT
>TRBD2|TRBV6-5|-|TRBJ2-5
CASSYSGGTSETQYF
TGTGCCAGCAGTTACTCAGGGGGGACTAGCGAGACCCAGTACTTC
>-|TRBV6-5|-|TRBJ2-1
CASTLPGGLEQFF
TGTGCCAGCACCCTTCCGGGGGGCCTTGAGCAGTTCTTC
>TRBD2|TRBV10-3|-|TRBJ2-2
CAISESSGSLNTGELFF
TGTGCCATCAGCGAAAGTAGCGGGAGTTTGAACACCGGGGAGCTGTTTTTT
>-|TRBV5-1|few|TRBJ2-1
CASSLGEMGANEQFF
TGCGCCAGCAGCTTAGGGGAGATGGGGGCCAATGAGCAGTTCTTC
>-|TRBV14|-|TRBJ2-5
CASSQAPKETQYF
TGTGCCAGCAGCCAAGCGCCTAAGGAGACCCAGTACTTC
>TRBD2|TRBV3-1/TRBV3-2|-|TRBJ2-7
CASSQGLGTSGKGEQYF
TGTGCCAGCAGCCAAGGCCTGGGGACTAGCGGGAAAGGTGAGCAGTACTTC
>-|TRBV7-2|-|TRBJ1-3
CASSLYQGSGNTIYF
TGTGCCAGCAGCTTATATCAGGGTTCTGGAAACACCATATATTTT
>TRBD1|TRBV27|-|TRBJ1-1
CASKQGADGEAFF
TGTGCCAGTAAACAGGGGGCGGACGGTGAAGCTTTCTTT
>TRBD1|TRBV5-4|once|TRBJ2-7
CASSSRDSHIYEQYF
TGTGCCAGCAGCTCTCGGGACAGTCATATATACGAGCAGTACTTC
>TRBD2|TRBV30|-|TRBJ2-7
CASLGISGTSGNYEQYF
TGTGCCTCCCTAGGAATCTCCGGGACTAGCGGAAATTACGAGCAGTACTTC
>-|TRBV6-5|-|TRBJ1-2
CASRESDSYGYTF
TGTGCCAGCAGGGAGAGCGACAGCTATGGCTACACCTTC
>-|TRBV28|few|TRBJ2-7
CASTDRQSSYEQYF
TGTGCCAGCACCGACAGACAGTCCTCCTACGAGCAGTACTTC
>TRBD2|TRBV13|-|TRBJ2-7
CASSSAGGLTYEQYF
TGTGCCAGCAGCTCAGCGGGGGGGCTAACCTACGAGCAGTACTTC
>-|TRBV14|-|TRBJ1-1
CASSQRSLRDTEAFF
TGTGCCAGCAGCCAAAGGAGCCTCAGGGACACTGAAGCTTTCTTT
>TRBD1|TRBV30|-|TRBJ2-7
CAGDRETYEQYF
TGTGCCGGGGACAGGGAGACCTACGAGCAGTACTTC
>-|TRBV19|-|TRBJ1-1
CASSMTERAEAFF
TGTGCCAGTAGTATGACGGAGAGGGCTGAAGCTTTCTTT
>-|TRBV11-2|-|TRBJ2-1
CASRSKSAGDQQFF
TGTGCCAGCAGATCGAAATCAGCGGGTGATCAGCAGTTCTTC
>-|TRBV2|-|TRBJ2-1
CASSNVAVTYNEQFF
TGTGCCAGCAGTAATGTAGCGGTCACCTACAATGAGCAGTTCTTC
>-|TRBV3-1/TRBV3-2|-|TRBJ2-1
CASSQVMLGIPIEQFF
TGTGCCAGCAGCCAAGTAATGCTAGGTATCCCAATTGAGCAGTTCTTC
>-|TRBV5-8|-|TRBJ2-5
CASSLAEARWETQYF
TGTGCCAGCAGCTTGGCCGAAGCCCGCTGGGAGACCCAGTACTTC
>-|TRBV30|few|TRBJ2-2
CAWNAGDTGELFF
TGTGCCTGGAACGCAGGGGACACCGGGGAGCTGTTTTTT
>-|TRBV3-1/TRBV3-2|-|TRBJ2-7
CASSQSREYLREQYF
TGTGCCAGCAGCCAATCACGGGAGTACCTGAGGGAGCAGTACTTC
>-|TRBV4-1|-|TRBJ2-1
CASSQVLVSYNEQFF
TGCGCCAGCAGCCAAGTCCTAGTCTCCTACAATGAGCAGTTCTTC
>-|TRBV2|-|TRBJ1-4
CASSERQGNEKLFF
TGTGCCAGCAGTGAACGTCAGGGAAATGAAAAACTGTTTTTT
>TRBD2|TRBV5-4|-|TRBJ2-1
CASNSQLLAGGPRDEQFF
TGTGCCAGCAACTCTCAGCTCTTAGCGGGAGGCCCCAGGGACGAGCAGTTCTTC
>-|TRBV12-3/TRBV12-4|-|TRBJ2-5
CASSPQSGETQYF
TGTGCCAGCAGTCCCCAGAGCGGGGAGACCCAGTACTTC
>-|TRBV9|-|TRBJ1-4
CASSNGVATNEKLFF
TGTGCCAGCAGCAACGGGGTTGCAACTAATGAAAAACTGTTTTTT
>-|TRBV5-5|few|TRBJ1-1
CASSLELTMNTEAFF
TGTGCCAGCAGCTTGGAGTTGACAATGAACACTGAAGCTTTCTTT
>TRBD2|TRBV27|-|TRBJ2-3
CASSLSAGGPTDTQYF
TGTGCCAGCAGTTTATCTGCGGGAGGGCCCACAGATACGCAGTATTTT
>-|TRBV19|-|TRBJ1-4
CASSGVLGLLNEKLFF
TGTGCCAGTAGCGGTGTCCTGGGGCTTTTGAATGAAAAACTGTTTTTT
>TRBD1|TRBV18|-|TRBJ2-7
CASSRGQGPYEQYF
TGTGCCAGCTCTCGAGGACAGGGCCCCTACGAGCAGTACTTC
>TRBD2|TRBV30|few|TRBJ2-2
CAWKGLAGDHTGELFF
TGTGCCTGGAAGGGACTAGCGGGAGATCACACCGGGGAGCTGTTTTTT
>TRBD1|TRBV4-3|-|TRBJ1-5
CASSLRTGDNQPQHF
TGCGCCAGCAGCCTAAGGACAGGGGATAATCAGCCCCAGCATTTT
>TRBD1|TRBV3-1/TRBV3-2|-|TRBJ1-1
CASSPTRGRVAFF
TGTGCCAGCAGCCCCACCAGGGGGCGGGTAGCTTTCTTT
>-|TRBV28|-|TRBJ1-5
CASSQFFSNQPQHF
TGTGCCAGCAGTCAGTTTTTTAGCAATCAGCCCCAGCATTTT
>TRBD1|TRBV6-1|-|TRBJ1-6
CASSEIGQADNSPLHF
TGTGCCAGCAGTGAGATCGGACAGGCTGATAATTCACCCCTCCACTTT
>TRBD1|TRBV5-1|-|TRBJ2-3
CASSLMGQGGDTQYF
TGCGCCAGCAGCTTGATGGGACAGGGGGGAGATACGCAGTATTTT
>TRBD2|TRBV5-1|-|TRBJ2-1
CASSLLASGSPPNEQFF
TGCGCCAGCAGCTTGTTAGCTAGCGGGAGTCCTCCCAATGAGCAGTTCTTC
>-|TRBV7-9|-|TRBJ2-2
CASITLAGPHTGELFF
TGTGCCAGTATAACATTGGCGGGACCCCACACCGGGGAGCTGTTTTTT
>-|TRBV30|-|TRBJ1-5
CAWSVVDNQPQHF
TGTGCCTGGAGTGTAGTAGATAATCAGCCCCAGCATTTT
>-|TRBV6-5|-|TRBJ2-1
CASMTGVDYNEQFF
TGTGCCAGCATGACGGGAGTTGACTACAATGAGCAGTTCTTC
>TRBD2|TRBV20-1|-|TRBJ2-1
CSASPRREASYNEQFF
TGCAGTGCTAGTCCCAGACGGGAGGCCTCCTACAATGAGCAGTTCTTC
>TRBD2|TRBV30|-|TRBJ2-7
CAWSLRGSSYEQYF
TGTGCCTGGAGTCTTCGCGGGAGCAGCTACGAGCAGTACTTC